This T cell receptor beta chain was identified during a study of blood T cell repertoires in COVID-19. On the study more broadly: From the United States, Italy and Spain came samples of acute and convalescent COVID-19.

TCRdb keeps only in-frame clones here, not all; method: immunoSEQ multiplex PCR. The sample consists of more than 110,000 clones, approximately 90% of them appearing once. CDR1 SGHRS and CDR2 YFSETQ come from the germline V gene. This CDR3 has 15 amino acids. The V segment lost 6 bases and the J segment 5 bases; nucleotides outside the gene matches: 9. The TCR was taken from a woman in her thirties or forties with acute or convalescent COVID-19. The chain employs TRBV5-1 and TRBJ2-1; TRBD1 matches at 9 bases. Sequencing was carried out using peripheral blood. The CDR3 loop is CASTYHRGQDNEQFF. For the CDR3, the DNA is TGCGCCAGCACTTATCACAGGGGGCAGGACAATGAGCAGTTCTTC.